One and the same sample provided the 20 T cell receptor beta chains below, sequenced in a study of T cell responses to AZD1222 COVID-19 vaccine. Data came from immunoSEQ multiplex PCR; TCRdb stores just in-frame clones and leaves some out. Among roughly 120,000 clones listed, approximately 94% were seen once. Sample: peripheral blood, taken on day 0 of AZD1222 vaccination. All receptors derive from an adult in good health.

The chain carries TRBV6-5 and TRBJ1-2, with 7 bases fitting TRBD1. CDR3 length: 13 amino acids. Germline V CDR1 and CDR2: MNHEY, SVGAGI. Losses at the gene ends were 4 bases for V and 10 bases for J; bases not matched to a gene: 9. CDR3 bases: TGTGCCAGCAGTTGGGGGCCTCAGGGGGACTACACCTTC. It codes for CASSWGPQGDYTF.

V gene TRBV4-2 combines with J gene TRBJ2-1; D unclear. Trimming left V 1 base short and J 2 bases short, with 9 bases between. The germline CDR1 and CDR2 sequences are LGHNA and YNFKEQ. This CDR3 is 15 amino acids long. CDR3 residues: CASSQVFGTYNEQFF. The CDR3, as DNA: TGTGCCAGCAGCCAAGTCTTCGGAACCTACAATGAGCAGTTCTTC.

The V gene is TRBV7-9, the J gene TRBJ1-4; D remains ambiguous. Germline CDR1 is SEHNR and CDR2 is FQNEAQ (reference sequence). The CDR3 sequence is 12 residues long. Trimming shortened V by 3 bases and J by 10 bases, and 9 bases separated the two germline ends. The CDR3 is CASSLNNGKLFF. The CDR3, as DNA: TGTGCCAGCAGCTTGAACAACGGAAAACTGTTTTTT.

Points on this clone: An end of the junction does not agree with germline; a read error may underlie this. Other DNA sequences in this specimen translate into the identical CDR3. The chain is built from TRBV5-1 and TRBJ1-1; TRBD1 matches 7 bases. The CDR3 is made up of 14 amino acids. Germline assignment: CDR1 SGHRS and CDR2 YFSETQ. This chain's CDR3 is CASSLGQTNTEAFF. In DNA, the CDR3 is TGCGCCAGCAGTTTGGGACAGACGAACACTGAAGCTTTCTTT.

The chain couples TRBV5-5 to TRBJ1-1; TRBD1 is a possible D gene (5 bases). The V end lost 0 bases, the J end lost 1 base, and 7 bases lay between the germline ends. The CDR3 is made up of 14 amino acids. Germline values: CDR1 SGHKS, CDR2 YYEKEE (reference sequence). This CDR3 is CASSLERGNTEAFF. In DNA, the CDR3 is TGTGCCAGCAGCTTGGAAAGGGGGAACACTGAAGCTTTCTTT.

The chain couples TRBV4-2 to TRBJ2-1; 10 bases are shared with TRBD1. The V gene's germline CDR1 is LGHNA and CDR2 YNFKEQ. CDR3 length: 24 residues. V shed 9 bases, J shed 3 bases, and the junction held 35 bases outside the gene matches. The CDR3 loop is CASTLLTTGTGVRYEVLHYNEQFF. CDR3 nucleotide sequence: TGTGCCAGTACCCTTCTTACAACCGGGACAGGGGTCCGATATGAGGTCCTACACTACAATGAGCAGTTCTTC.

The J gene is TRBJ2-5, the V gene TRBV18, with D maybe TRBD2 (5 bases). V was clipped by 3 bases and J by 0 bases, with 11 bases between them. Per germline, CDR1 KGHSH and CDR2 LQKENI. The CDR3 consists of 15 residues. The CDR3 DNA is TGTGCCAGCTCACCCCCGGACTGGTACCAAGAGACCCAGTACTTC. The encoded protein is CASSPPDWYQETQYF. Based on the CDR3 plus reference TRBV18 and TRBJ2-5, the full variable domain is NAGVMQNPRHLVRRRGQEARLRCSPMKGHSHVYWYRQLPEEGLKFMVYLQKENIIDESGMPKERFSAEFPKEGPSILRIQQVVRGDSAAYFCASSPPDWYQETQYFGPGTRLLVL.

V usage is TRBV6-5 and J usage is TRBJ2-1, with 8 bases fitting TRBD1. The CDR3 extends over 14 amino acids. V shed 2 bases, J shed 4 bases, and the junction held 1 base outside the gene matches. Germline V gene sequence: CDR1 MNHEY, CDR2 SVGAGI. The CDR3 is CASSYRQGYNEQFF. CDR3 DNA sequence: TGTGCCAGCAGTTACCGACAGGGGTACAATGAGCAGTTCTTC.

The chain uses TRBV2 and TRBJ2-1; TRBD2 matches at 9 bases. J was trimmed by 8 bases and V by 7 bases; bases with no gene match: 12. Per germline, CDR1 SNHLY and CDR2 FYNNEI. The CDR3 sequence is 15 residues long. CDR3 bases: TGTGCCAGCAAGGCTAGCGGGGTCTTCTTGGATGAGCAGTTCTTC. Translating it yields CASKASGVFLDEQFF.

The chain carries TRBV10-3 and TRBJ2-5; 7 bases fit TRBD2. Germline V lookup: CDR1 ENHRY, CDR2 SYGVKD. Germline trimming cut 4 bases from V and 2 bases from J; bases unmatched to any gene: 4. The CDR3 length is 14 residues. The CDR3 nucleotides read TGTGCCATCAGTGGCCTAGCGGATCAAGAGACCCAGTACTTC. Protein sequence: CAISGLADQETQYF.

The V call is TRBV2, the J call TRBJ2-1, with 7 bases fitting TRBD2. Germline CDR1 reads SNHLY; CDR2 reads FYNNEI. The V and J ends lost 5 bases and 3 bases, in that order; junction bases with no gene match: 7. CDR3 length equals 15 residues. CDR3 coding DNA: TGTGCCAGCAGTTCTGGACTAGTGCGCTACAATGAGCAGTTCTTC. It is translated as CASSSGLVRYNEQFF.

This clone has a single count. The CDR3 is CASSFWTGGGYTF. The CDR3 coding sequence is TGTGCCAGCAGTTTCTGGACAGGCGGCGGCTACACCTTC. The gene calls are TRBV12-3 or TRBV12-4 and TRBJ1-2; 7 bases map to TRBD1. The CDR3 runs 13 residues. V trimming: 3 bases; J trimming: 8 bases; junction bases outside the gene matches: 6.

The V call is TRBV6-5, the J call TRBJ2-5, with TRBD2 matching over 16 bases. The V gene end was trimmed by 6 bases and the J gene end by 5 bases; junction bases not matched to a gene: 3. This CDR3 has 15 amino acids. Germline assignment: CDR1 MNHEY and CDR2 SVGAGI. As DNA, the CDR3 is TGTGCCAGCAGAGCGGGACTAGCGGGAGGGGAGACCCAGTACTTC. Translation gives CASRAGLAGGETQYF.

This rearrangement joins TRBV11-3 to TRBJ2-1; the D is unclear. The CDR3 is 14 residues long. Germline CDR1 reads SGHNT; CDR2 reads YENEEA. V dropped 1 base and J dropped 7 bases, with 11 bases sitting between them. The DNA of the CDR3 is TGTGCCAGCAGCTTAGCAGGCGGCTATAATGAGCAGTTCTTC. This codes for CASSLAGGYNEQFF. Looking up the rest from reference TRBV11-3 and TRBJ2-1 gives the full variable domain: EAGVVQSPRYKIIEKKQPVAFWCNPISGHNTLYWYLQNLGQGPELLIRYENEEAVDDSQLPKDRFSAERLKGVDSTLKIQPAELGDSAVYLCASSLAGGYNEQFFGPGTRLTVL.

This clone was seen just once. This rearrangement joins TRBV27 to TRBJ1-2; tentatively, D is TRBD1 (5 bases). The ends were cut back, 2 bases at V and 8 bases at J, with 24 bases in the middle. From germline, CDR1 is MNHEY and CDR2 SMNVEV (reference sequence). The length of the CDR3 is 17 residues. CDR3 DNA sequence: TGTGCCAGCAGTTTAACATCTGGGGCCCTCACGACGGGCGGCTACACCTTC. It yields the protein CASSLTSGALTTGGYTF.

J is TRBJ2-5 and V is TRBV18; D is unresolved. CDR3 size: 14 residues. Germline V gene lookup returns CDR1 KGHSH and CDR2 LQKENI. Trimming pared 0 bases from V and 2 bases from J, leaving 7 bases between. In DNA form, the CDR3 reads TGTGCCAGCTCACCACCTAATGAACAAGAGACCCAGTACTTC. Residues: CASSPPNEQETQYF.

The J gene is TRBJ2-1, the V gene TRBV3-1 (or the pseudogene TRBV3-2); the match to TRBD2 covers 10 bases. This CDR3 spans 15 amino acids. V lost 0 bases and J lost 9; bases outside the gene matches: 5. Germline loops: CDR1 LGHDT, CDR2 YNNKEL (reference sequence). The CDR3 sequence: CASSQDPSGRGEQFF. In DNA form, the CDR3 reads TGTGCCAGCAGCCAAGATCCTAGCGGGAGAGGTGAGCAGTTCTTC.

The genes are TRBV5-4 and TRBJ2-7, with TRBD2 matching 12 bases. The germline CDR1 and CDR2 sequences are SGHNT and YYREEE (reference sequence). Losses at the gene ends were 0 bases for V and 7 bases for J; bases not matched to a gene: 8. The CDR3 is made up of 16 amino acids. This CDR3 reads CASSLGLAGGPGEQYF. The CDR3 DNA sequence: TGTGCCAGCAGCTTGGGTCTAGCGGGAGGGCCAGGAGAGCAGTACTTC.

The chain uses TRBV19 and TRBJ1-3, with D hard to call. The CDR3 length is 14 residues. V was trimmed by 1 base and J by 4 bases, leaving 8 bases between them. Germline loops: CDR1 LNHDA, CDR2 SQIVND (reference sequence). CDR3 DNA: TGTGCCAGTAGTATAGCAGGCGGCGGAAACACCATATATTTT. Translated: CASSIAGGGNTIYF.

J is TRBJ1-2 and V is TRBV3-1 (or the pseudogene TRBV3-2), with D perhaps TRBD1 (6 bases). Germline CDR1 LGHDT, CDR2 YNNKEL (reference sequence). V lost 5 bases, J lost 7 bases, and 20 bases lay in between. The length of the CDR3 is 15 residues. The DNA for the CDR3 is TGTGCCAGCAGCTTATACTCGACAGGTCTTGGTGGCTACACCTTC. Its protein is CASSLYSTGLGGYTF.